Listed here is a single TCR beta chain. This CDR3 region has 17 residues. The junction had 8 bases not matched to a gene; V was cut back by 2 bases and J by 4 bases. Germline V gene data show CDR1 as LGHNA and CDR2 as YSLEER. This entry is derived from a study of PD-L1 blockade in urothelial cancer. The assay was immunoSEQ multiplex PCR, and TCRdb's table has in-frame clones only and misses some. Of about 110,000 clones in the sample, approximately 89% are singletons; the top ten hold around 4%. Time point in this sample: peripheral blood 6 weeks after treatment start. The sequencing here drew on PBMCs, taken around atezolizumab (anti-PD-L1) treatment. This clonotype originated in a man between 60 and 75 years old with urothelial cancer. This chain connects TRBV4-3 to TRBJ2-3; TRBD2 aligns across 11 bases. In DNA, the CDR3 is TGCGCCAGCAGCCAACATACTAGCGGGAGCCGCTCAGATACGCAGTATTTT. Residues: CASSQHTSGSRSDTQYF.